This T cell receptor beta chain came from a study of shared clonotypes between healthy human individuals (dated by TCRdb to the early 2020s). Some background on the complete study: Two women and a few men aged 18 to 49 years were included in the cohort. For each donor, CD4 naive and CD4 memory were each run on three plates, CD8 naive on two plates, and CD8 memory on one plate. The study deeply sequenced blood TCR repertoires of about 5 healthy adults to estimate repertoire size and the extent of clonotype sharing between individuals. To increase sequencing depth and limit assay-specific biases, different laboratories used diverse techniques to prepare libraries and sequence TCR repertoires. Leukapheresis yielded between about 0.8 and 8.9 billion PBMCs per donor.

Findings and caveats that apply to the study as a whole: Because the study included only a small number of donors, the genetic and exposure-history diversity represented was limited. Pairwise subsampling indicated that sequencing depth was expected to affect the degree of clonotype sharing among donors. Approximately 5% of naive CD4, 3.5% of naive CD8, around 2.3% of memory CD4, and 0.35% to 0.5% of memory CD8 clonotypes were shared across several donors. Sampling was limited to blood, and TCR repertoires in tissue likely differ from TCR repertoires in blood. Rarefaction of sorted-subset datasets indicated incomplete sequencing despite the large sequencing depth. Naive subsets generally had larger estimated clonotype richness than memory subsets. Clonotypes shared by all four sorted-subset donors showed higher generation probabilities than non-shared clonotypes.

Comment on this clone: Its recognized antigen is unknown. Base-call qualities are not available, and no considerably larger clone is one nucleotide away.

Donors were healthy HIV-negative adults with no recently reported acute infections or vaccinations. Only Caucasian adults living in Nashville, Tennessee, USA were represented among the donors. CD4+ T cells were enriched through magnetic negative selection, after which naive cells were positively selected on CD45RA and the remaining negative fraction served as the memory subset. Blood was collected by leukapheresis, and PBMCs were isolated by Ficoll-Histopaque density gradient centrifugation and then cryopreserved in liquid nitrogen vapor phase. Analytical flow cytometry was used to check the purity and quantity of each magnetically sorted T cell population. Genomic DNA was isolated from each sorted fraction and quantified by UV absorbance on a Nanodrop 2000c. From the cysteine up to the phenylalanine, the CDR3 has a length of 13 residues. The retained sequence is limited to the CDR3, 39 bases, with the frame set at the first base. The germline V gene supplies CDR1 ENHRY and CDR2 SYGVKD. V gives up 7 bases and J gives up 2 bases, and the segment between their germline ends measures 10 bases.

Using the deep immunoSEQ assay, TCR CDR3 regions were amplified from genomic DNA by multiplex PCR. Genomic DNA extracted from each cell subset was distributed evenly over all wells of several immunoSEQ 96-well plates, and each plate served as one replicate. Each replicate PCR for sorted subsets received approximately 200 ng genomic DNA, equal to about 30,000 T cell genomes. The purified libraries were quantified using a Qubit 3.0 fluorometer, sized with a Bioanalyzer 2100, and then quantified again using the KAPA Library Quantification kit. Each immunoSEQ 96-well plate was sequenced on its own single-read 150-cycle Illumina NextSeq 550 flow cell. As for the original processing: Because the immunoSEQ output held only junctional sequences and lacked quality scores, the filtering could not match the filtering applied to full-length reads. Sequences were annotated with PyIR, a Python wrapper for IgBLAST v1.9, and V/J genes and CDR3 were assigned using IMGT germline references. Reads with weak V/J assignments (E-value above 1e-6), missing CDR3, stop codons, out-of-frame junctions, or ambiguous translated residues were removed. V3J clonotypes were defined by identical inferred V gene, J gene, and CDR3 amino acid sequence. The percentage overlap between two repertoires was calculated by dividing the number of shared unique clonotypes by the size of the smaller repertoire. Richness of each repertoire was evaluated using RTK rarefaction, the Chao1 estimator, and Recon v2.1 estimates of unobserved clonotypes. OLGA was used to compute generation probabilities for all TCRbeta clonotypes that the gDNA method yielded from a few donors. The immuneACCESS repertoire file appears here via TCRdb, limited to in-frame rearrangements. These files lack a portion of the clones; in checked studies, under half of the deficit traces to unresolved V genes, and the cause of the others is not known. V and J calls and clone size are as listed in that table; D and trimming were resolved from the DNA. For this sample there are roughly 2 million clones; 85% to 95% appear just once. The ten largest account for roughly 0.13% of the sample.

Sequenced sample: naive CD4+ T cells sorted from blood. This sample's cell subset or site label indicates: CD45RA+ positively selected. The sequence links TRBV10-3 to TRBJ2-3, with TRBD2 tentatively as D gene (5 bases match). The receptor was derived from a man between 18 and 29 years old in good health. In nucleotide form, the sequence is TGTGCCATCAATGGCGGGCACACAGATACGCAGTATTTT. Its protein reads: CAINGGHTDTQYF.